The rows below give T cell receptor beta chains drawn from one sample of a study of OX40 agonist ivuxolimab in advanced cancers. Data came from immunoSEQ multiplex PCR; TCRdb stores just in-frame clones and leaves some out. The sample shows 50,000 or so clones, around 83% of them seen only once. The sample in question was CD4+ or CD8+ T cells sorted from blood, obtained in a trial of the OX40 agonist ivuxolimab. All receptors derive from an adult with an advanced solid tumor such as melanoma, head and neck, liver or kidney cancer. Each CDR3 is given with its conserved first and last residue. Fields, in order: V gene, D gene, clone size, J gene, CDR3 protein, CDR3 DNA. The D gene is left open where the match is weak. The size of a clone is reported for some rows only, either as once, few or many, or as a class for expanded clones.

TRBV4-2	NA	NA	TRBJ1-4	CASSQDWGVGEKLFF	TGTGCCAGCAGCCAAGATTGGGGGGTTGGGGAAAAACTGTTTTTT
TRBV7-9	NA	NA	TRBJ1-5	CASSQANRVQPQHF	TGTGCCAGCAGCCAAGCGAACAGGGTTCAGCCCCAGCATTTT
TRBV25-1	TRBD1	NA	TRBJ2-3	CASSEGGQGAADTQYF	TGTGCCAGCAGTGAAGGGGGGCAGGGGGCGGCAGATACGCAGTATTTT
TRBV5-1	NA	NA	TRBJ2-5	CASSLSSGQETQYF	TGCGCCAGCAGCTTGAGTAGCGGCCAAGAGACCCAGTACTTC
TRBV5-1	TRBD1	NA	TRBJ1-6	CASSLRGGDSPLHF	TGCGCCAGCAGCTTGCGAGGGGGCGATTCACCCCTCCACTTT
TRBV7-3	TRBD2	NA	TRBJ2-1	CASSPHRSGGANEQFF	TGTGCCAGCAGCCCCCACCGTAGCGGGGGGGCCAATGAGCAGTTCTTC
TRBV10-3	NA	NA	TRBJ1-2	CAISESGSRQYSYGYTF	TGTGCCATCAGTGAGTCGGGCAGCCGACAGTATAGCTATGGCTACACCTTC
TRBV30	TRBD2	NA	TRBJ2-7	CAWSPSGYEQYF	TGTGCCTGGTCTCCTAGCGGCTACGAGCAGTACTTC
TRBV6-4	TRBD1	once	TRBJ1-1	CASSLTHSPGQGGDTEAFF	TGTGCCAGCAGCCTTACACACTCACCCGGACAGGGGGGGGACACTGAAGCTTTCTTT
TRBV5-6	NA	once	TRBJ2-7	CASSLTGEQYF	TGTGCCAGCAGCTTGACGGGCGAGCAGTACTTC
TRBV19	NA	few	TRBJ1-5	CASWPIGSNQPQHF	TGTGCCAGTTGGCCCATTGGTAGCAATCAGCCCCAGCATTTT
TRBV5-6	NA	NA	TRBJ2-5	CASSLGPTGTQYF	TGTGCCAGCAGCTTGGGACCTACTGGGACCCAGTACTTC
TRBV11-2	NA	NA	TRBJ2-1	CASSLVGLASNEQFF	TGTGCCAGCAGCTTAGTGGGTCTAGCGAGCAATGAGCAGTTCTTC
TRBV7-2	TRBD2	NA	TRBJ2-7	CASSFVIAGDLGSYEQYF	TGTGCCAGCAGCTTTGTAATAGCGGGAGATTTAGGCTCCTACGAGCAGTACTTC
TRBV27	NA	NA	TRBJ1-4	CASSLDRQGAEKLFF	TGTGCCAGCAGTTTAGATCGGCAGGGTGCGGAAAAACTGTTTTTT
TRBV4-3	NA	NA	TRBJ1-4	CASSQDAGATNEKLFF	TGCGCCAGCAGCCAAGATGCCGGCGCAACTAATGAAAAACTGTTTTTT
TRBV10-3	NA	NA	TRBJ2-7	CAISESVGQGGTEQYF	TGTGCCATCAGTGAGTCGGTAGGTCAGGGAGGTACCGAGCAGTACTTC
TRBV19	TRBD1	NA	TRBJ2-7	CASSIQIVRDSPYEQYF	TGTGCCAGTAGTATTCAAATTGTCCGGGACAGCCCCTACGAGCAGTACTTC
TRBV5-6	NA	NA	TRBJ1-4	CASSSRDIYEKLFF	TGTGCCAGCAGCTCCCGGGACATCTATGAAAAACTGTTTTTT
TRBV7-8	NA	NA	TRBJ2-6	CASSLGSSGANVLTF	TGTGCCAGCAGCTTGGGGTCCTCTGGGGCCAACGTCCTGACTTTC
TRBV19	TRBD2	NA	TRBJ2-1	CASSRGGRAKVHNEQFF	TGTGCCAGTAGTCGGGGCGGGAGGGCCAAAGTCCACAATGAGCAGTTCTTC
TRBV7-9	NA	NA	TRBJ2-7	CASEASASYEQYF	TGTGCCAGCGAGGCTAGCGCTTCCTACGAGCAGTACTTC
TRBV12-2	NA	few	TRBJ1-6	CASRPHGTLLAPLHF	TGTGCAAGTCGCCCACACGGGACATTATTGGCACCCCTCCACTTT
TRBV7-2	NA	NA	TRBJ1-5	CASSFTGFQPQHF	TGTGCCAGCAGCTTCACAGGGTTTCAGCCCCAGCATTTT
TRBV2	NA	NA	TRBJ2-4	CASSGTENIQYF	TGTGCCAGCAGTGGGACAGAAAACATTCAGTACTTC
TRBV6-1	NA	NA	TRBJ1-2	CASRETRVSNYGYTF	TGTGCCAGCAGGGAAACGAGGGTATCTAACTATGGCTACACCTTC
TRBV30	NA	NA	TRBJ2-2	CAWSGLMVGELFF	TGTGCCTGGAGTGGTCTAATGGTCGGGGAGCTGTTTTTT
TRBV5-1	NA	once	TRBJ2-3	CASSGSRDSTDTQYF	TGCGCCAGCAGCGGGTCCAGGGATAGCACAGATACGCAGTATTTT
TRBV4-2	NA	NA	TRBJ1-4	CASSQDGVGEKLFF	TGTGCCAGCAGCCAAGATGGGGTGGGTGAAAAACTGTTTTTT
TRBV7-8	NA	NA	TRBJ1-5	CASSLLRQVDQPQHF	TGTGCCAGCAGCTTACTGAGACAGGTAGATCAGCCCCAGCATTTT
TRBV10-1	NA	few	TRBJ2-3	CASSRGQPSTDTQYF	TGCGCCAGCTCCCGAGGACAGCCTAGCACAGATACGCAGTATTTT
TRBV11-2	NA	NA	TRBJ2-5	CASSSTSGETQYF	TGTGCCAGCAGCTCTACGAGCGGGGAGACCCAGTACTTC
TRBV19	NA	NA	TRBJ2-7	CASSIGAGYEQYF	TGTGCCAGTAGTATAGGGGCCGGTTACGAGCAGTACTTC
TRBV7-2	TRBD1	few	TRBJ1-2	CASSLARDRGGYTF	TGTGCCAGCAGCTTAGCGCGGGACAGGGGTGGCTACACCTTC
TRBV5-4	NA	NA	TRBJ1-2	CASSQGLNYGYTF	TGTGCCAGCAGCCAGGGACTAAACTATGGCTACACCTTC
TRBV6-1	NA	NA	TRBJ1-2	CATAGAGYGYTF	TGTGCCACCGCGGGGGCTGGTTATGGCTACACCTTC
TRBV11-2	NA	NA	TRBJ2-5	CASSSGLSGETQYF	TGTGCCAGCAGCTCAGGGCTTTCGGGAGAGACCCAGTACTTC
TRBV5-1	TRBD1	NA	TRBJ2-2	CASKGRTGGPGELFF	TGCGCCAGCAAGGGGAGAACAGGGGGCCCCGGGGAGCTGTTTTTT
TRBV6-6	NA	NA	TRBJ1-1	CASSPEFWGPEAFF	TGTGCCAGCAGTCCCGAGTTCTGGGGACCTGAAGCTTTCTTT
TRBV18	NA	few	TRBJ1-2	CASSEQGSYGYTF	TGTGCCAGCTCAGAACAGGGTAGTTATGGCTACACCTTC
TRBV5-1	NA	NA	TRBJ1-3	CASSLAGQRASGNTIYF	TGCGCCAGCAGCTTGGCCGGGCAGCGAGCCTCTGGAAACACCATATATTTT
TRBV7-6	NA	NA	TRBJ1-4	CASRQATNEKLFF	TGTGCCAGCAGACAGGCAACTAATGAAAAACTGTTTTTT
TRBV7-9	NA	few	TRBJ2-7	CASSPQGRTSIYEQYF	TGTGCCAGCAGCCCTCAAGGGAGGACATCAATCTACGAGCAGTACTTC
TRBV5-1	TRBD2	NA	TRBJ2-5	CASRTSGSGIFETQYF	TGCGCCAGCAGAACTAGCGGGAGCGGGATATTCGAGACCCAGTACTTC
TRBV14	NA	once	TRBJ2-2	CASSQDWGRGTGELFF	TGTGCCAGCAGCCAAGATTGGGGGCGAGGCACCGGGGAGCTGTTTTTT
TRBV5-3	NA	NA	TRBJ1-4	CARSSTGLDEKLFF	TGTGCCAGAAGCTCGACAGGCCTAGATGAAAAACTGTTTTTT
TRBV5-6	NA	few	TRBJ1-6	CASSEESVYYNSPLHF	TGTGCCAGCAGCGAGGAAAGTGTGTACTATAATTCACCCCTCCACTTT
TRBV7-3	TRBD1	NA	TRBJ2-5	CASSLTGVGETQYF	TGTGCCAGCAGCCTCACAGGGGTTGGAGAGACCCAGTACTTC
TRBV6-1	TRBD1	once	TRBJ2-3	CASSEGQGITDTQYF	TGTGCCAGCAGTGAAGGACAGGGAATAACAGATACGCAGTATTTT
TRBV19	TRBD1	NA	TRBJ2-7	CASSSYRGPAYEQYF	TGTGCCAGTAGTAGTTACAGGGGGCCTGCCTACGAGCAGTACTTC